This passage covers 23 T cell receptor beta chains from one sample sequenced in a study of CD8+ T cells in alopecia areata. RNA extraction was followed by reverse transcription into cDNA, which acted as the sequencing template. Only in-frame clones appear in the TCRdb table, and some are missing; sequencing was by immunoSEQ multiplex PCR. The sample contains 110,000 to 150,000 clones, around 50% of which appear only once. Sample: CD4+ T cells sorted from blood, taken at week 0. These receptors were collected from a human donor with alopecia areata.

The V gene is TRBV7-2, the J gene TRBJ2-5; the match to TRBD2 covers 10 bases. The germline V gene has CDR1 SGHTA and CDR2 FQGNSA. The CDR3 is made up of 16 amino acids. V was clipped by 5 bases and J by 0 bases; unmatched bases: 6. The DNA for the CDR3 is TGTGCCAGCAGCCCAGCGGGGGGGCAGTACCAAGAGACCCAGTACTTC. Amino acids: CASSPAGGQYQETQYF.

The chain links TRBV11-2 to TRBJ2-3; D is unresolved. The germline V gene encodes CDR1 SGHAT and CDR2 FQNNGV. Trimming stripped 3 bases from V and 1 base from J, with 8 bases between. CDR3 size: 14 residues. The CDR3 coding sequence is TGTGCCAGCAGCTTTTCCATTCGCACAGATACGCAGTATTTT. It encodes CASSFSIRTDTQYF.

The CDR3 region has the DNA TGTGCCTGGTCCCAAGGGCTCGAGCAGTACTTC. This encodes CAWSQGLEQYF. The chain links TRBV30 to TRBJ2-7, with unresolved D. The CDR3 has 11 amino acids. Trimming took 5 bases from V and 6 from J, leaving 11 bases between them. The germline V gene encodes CDR1 GTSNPN and CDR2 SVGIG (reference sequence).

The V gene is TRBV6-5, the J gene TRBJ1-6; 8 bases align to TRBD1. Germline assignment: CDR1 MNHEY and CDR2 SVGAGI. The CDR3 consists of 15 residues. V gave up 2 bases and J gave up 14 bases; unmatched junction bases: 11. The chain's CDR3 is CASSYRTGWDATLHF. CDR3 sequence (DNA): TGTGCCAGCAGTTACCGGACAGGGTGGGATGCGACCCTCCACTTT.

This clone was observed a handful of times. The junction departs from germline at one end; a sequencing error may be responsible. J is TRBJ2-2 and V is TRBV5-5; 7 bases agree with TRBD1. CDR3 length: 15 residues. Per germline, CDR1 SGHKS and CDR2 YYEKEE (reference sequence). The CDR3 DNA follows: TGTGCCAGCAGGTACAGGGGCCCCAACACTGGGGAGCTGTTTTTT. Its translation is CASRYRGPNTGELFF.

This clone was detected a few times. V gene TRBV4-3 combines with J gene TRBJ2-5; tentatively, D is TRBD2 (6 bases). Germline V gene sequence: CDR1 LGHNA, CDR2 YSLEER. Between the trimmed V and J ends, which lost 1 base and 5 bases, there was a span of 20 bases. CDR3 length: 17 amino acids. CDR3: CASSQASGYSRPETQYF. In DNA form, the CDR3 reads TGCGCCAGCAGCCAAGCAAGCGGGTACTCCCGGCCTGAGACCCAGTACTTC.

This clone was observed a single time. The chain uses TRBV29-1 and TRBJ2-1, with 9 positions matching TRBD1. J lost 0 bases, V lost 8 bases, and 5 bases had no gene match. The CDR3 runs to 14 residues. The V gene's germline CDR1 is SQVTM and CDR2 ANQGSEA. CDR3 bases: TGCAGCTCCTGGACAGGGGCCTCCTACAATGAGCAGTTCTTC. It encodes CSSWTGASYNEQFF.

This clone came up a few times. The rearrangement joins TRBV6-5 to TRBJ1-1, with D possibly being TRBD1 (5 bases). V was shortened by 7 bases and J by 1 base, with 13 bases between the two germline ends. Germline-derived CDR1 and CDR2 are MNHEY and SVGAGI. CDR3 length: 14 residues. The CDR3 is CASNTRVGNTEAFF. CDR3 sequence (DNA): TGTGCCAGCAATACCAGGGTTGGGAACACTGAAGCTTTCTTT.

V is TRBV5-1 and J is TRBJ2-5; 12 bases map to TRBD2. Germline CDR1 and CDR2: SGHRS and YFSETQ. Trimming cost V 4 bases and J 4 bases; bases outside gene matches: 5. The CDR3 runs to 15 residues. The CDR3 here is CASSPSSGGAETQYF. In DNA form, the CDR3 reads TGCGCCAGCAGCCCCTCTAGCGGGGGGGCAGAGACCCAGTACTTC.

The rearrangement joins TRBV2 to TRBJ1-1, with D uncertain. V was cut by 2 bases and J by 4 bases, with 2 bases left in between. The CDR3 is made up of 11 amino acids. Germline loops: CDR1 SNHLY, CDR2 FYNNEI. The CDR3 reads CASSESTEAFF. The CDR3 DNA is TGTGCCAGCAGTGAATCCACTGAAGCTTTCTTT. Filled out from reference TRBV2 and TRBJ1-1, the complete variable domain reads EPEVTQTPSHQVTQMGQEVILRCVPISNHLYFYWYRQILGQKVEFLVSFYNNEISEKSEIFDDQFSVERPDGSNFTLKIRSTKLEDSAMYFCASSESTEAFFGQGTRLTVV.

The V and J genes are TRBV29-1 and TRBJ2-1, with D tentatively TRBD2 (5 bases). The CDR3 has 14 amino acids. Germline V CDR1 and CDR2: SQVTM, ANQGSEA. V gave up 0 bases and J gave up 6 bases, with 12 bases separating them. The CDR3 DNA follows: TGCAGCGTTGAAGAAGGTGGGAGCCCCAATGAGCAGTTCTTC. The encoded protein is CSVEEGGSPNEQFF.

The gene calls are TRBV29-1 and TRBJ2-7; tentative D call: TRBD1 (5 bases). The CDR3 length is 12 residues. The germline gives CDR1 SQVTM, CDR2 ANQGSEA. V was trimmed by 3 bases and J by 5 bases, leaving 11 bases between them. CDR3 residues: CSVDISGNEQYF. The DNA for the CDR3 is TGCAGCGTTGATATTTCAGGGAACGAGCAGTACTTC.

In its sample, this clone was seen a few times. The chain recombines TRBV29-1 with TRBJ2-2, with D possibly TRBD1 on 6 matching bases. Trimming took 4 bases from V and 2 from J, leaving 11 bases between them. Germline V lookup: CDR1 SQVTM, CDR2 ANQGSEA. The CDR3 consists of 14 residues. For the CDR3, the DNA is TGCAGCGTTGGGAACAGGGTTAACACCGGGGAGCTGTTTTTT. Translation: CSVGNRVNTGELFF.

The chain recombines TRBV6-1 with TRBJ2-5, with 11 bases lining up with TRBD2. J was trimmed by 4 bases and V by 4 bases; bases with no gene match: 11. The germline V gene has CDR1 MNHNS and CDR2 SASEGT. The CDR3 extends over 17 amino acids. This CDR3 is CASSGWVAGGPGETQYF. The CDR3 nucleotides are TGTGCCAGCAGTGGATGGGTAGCGGGGGGGCCTGGAGAGACCCAGTACTTC.

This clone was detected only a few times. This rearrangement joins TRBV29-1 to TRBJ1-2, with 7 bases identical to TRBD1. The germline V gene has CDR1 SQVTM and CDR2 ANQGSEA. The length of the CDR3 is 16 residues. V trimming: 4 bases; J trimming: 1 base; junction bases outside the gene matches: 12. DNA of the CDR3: TGCAGCGTTGCGCGCCAGGGGGGGAAGTTTAACTATGGCTACACCTTC. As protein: CSVARQGGKFNYGYTF.

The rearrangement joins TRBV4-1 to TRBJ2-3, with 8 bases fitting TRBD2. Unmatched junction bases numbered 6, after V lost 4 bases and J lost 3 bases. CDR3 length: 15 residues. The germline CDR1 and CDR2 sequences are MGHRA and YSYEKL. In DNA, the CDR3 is TGCGCCAGCAGCCTCGGACTAGCTGGGACAGATACGCAGTATTTT. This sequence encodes CASSLGLAGTDTQYF.

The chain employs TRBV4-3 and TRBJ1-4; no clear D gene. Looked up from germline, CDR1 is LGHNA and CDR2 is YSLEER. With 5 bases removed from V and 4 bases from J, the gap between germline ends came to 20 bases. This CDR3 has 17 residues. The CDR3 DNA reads TGCGCCAGCAGCGGCATAGATAAGATGTATTGTAATGAAAAACTGTTTTTT. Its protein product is CASSGIDKMYCNEKLFF.

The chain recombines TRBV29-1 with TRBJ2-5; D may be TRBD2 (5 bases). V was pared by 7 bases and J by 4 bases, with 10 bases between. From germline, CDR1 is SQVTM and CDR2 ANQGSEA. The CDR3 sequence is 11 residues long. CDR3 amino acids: CSAREGETQYF. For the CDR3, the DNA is TGCAGCGCCCGTGAGGGAGAGACCCAGTACTTC.

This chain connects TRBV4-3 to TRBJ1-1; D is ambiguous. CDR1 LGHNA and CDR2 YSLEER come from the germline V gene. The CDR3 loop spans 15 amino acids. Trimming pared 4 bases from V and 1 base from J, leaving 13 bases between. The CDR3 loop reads CASSPSGGWNTEAFF. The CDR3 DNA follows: TGCGCCAGCAGCCCATCGGGAGGATGGAACACTGAAGCTTTCTTT.

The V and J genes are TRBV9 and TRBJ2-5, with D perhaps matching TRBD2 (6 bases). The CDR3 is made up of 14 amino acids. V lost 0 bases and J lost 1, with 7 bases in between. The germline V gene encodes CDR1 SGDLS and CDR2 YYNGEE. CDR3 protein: CASSVGGIQETQYF. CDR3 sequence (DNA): TGTGCCAGCAGCGTAGGCGGGATCCAAGAGACCCAGTACTTC.

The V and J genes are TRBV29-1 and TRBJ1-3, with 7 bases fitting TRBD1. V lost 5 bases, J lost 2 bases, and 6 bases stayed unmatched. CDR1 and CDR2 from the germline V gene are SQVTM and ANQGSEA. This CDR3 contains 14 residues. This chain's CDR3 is CSVRLQGPGNTIYF. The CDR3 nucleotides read TGCAGCGTTCGCCTACAGGGGCCTGGAAACACCATATATTTT.

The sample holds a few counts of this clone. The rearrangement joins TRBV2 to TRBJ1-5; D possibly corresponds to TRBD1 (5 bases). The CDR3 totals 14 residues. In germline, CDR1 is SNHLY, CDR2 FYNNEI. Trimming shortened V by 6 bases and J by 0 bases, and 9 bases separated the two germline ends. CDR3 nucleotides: TGTGCCAGCAGAGGCGACAGTAGCAATCAGCCCCAGCATTTT. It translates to CASRGDSSNQPQHF. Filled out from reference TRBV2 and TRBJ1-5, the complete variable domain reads EPEVTQTPSHQVTQMGQEVILRCVPISNHLYFYWYRQILGQKVEFLVSFYNNEISEKSEIFDDQFSVERPDGSNFTLKIRSTKLEDSAMYFCASRGDSSNQPQHFGDGTRLSIL.

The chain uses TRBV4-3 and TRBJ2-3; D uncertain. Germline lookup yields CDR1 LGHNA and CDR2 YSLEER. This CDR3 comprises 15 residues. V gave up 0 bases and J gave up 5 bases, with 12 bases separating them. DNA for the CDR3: TGCGCCAGCAGCCAAGATGCTCTTGGTGTAGATACGCAGTATTTT. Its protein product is CASSQDALGVDTQYF.